The 3 T cell receptor beta chains given below trace back to one sample, sequenced in a study of PD-L1 blockade in urothelial cancer. Generated by immunoSEQ multiplex PCR, the TCRdb table keeps only in-frame clones and is missing some. The sample includes tens of thousands of clones, approximately 81% of them seen just once. Time point indicated: peripheral blood 6 weeks after treatment start. The source was PBMCs, collected around atezolizumab (anti-PD-L1) treatment. Receptors originate from a man between 65 and 85 years old with urothelial cancer.

CDR3 nucleotides: TGTGCCAGCAGCCGACAGGCTTCGGATTATAATTCACCCCTCCACTTT. Protein: CASSRQASDYNSPLHF. This chain links TRBV7-2 with TRBJ1-6, with D perhaps matching TRBD1 (6 bases). The CDR3 totals 16 residues. V was clipped by 5 bases and J by 4 bases, with 15 bases between them. The V gene's germline CDR1 is SGHTA and CDR2 FQGNSA.

The rearrangement joins TRBV5-5 to TRBJ2-3; 9 nucleotides agree with TRBD2. This CDR3 region has 13 residues. After removal of 7 bases from V and 3 bases from J, the junction contained 3 bases not matched to a gene. Germline values: CDR1 SGHKS, CDR2 YYEKEE (reference sequence). CDR3 loop: CASELAGTDTQYF. The CDR3 nucleotides are TGTGCCAGCGAGCTAGCGGGGACAGATACGCAGTATTTT.

The chain uses TRBV7-2 and TRBJ2-5, with D maybe TRBD2 (6 bases). The CDR3 consists of 15 residues. V lost 3 bases, J lost 6 bases, and 17 bases lay in between. CDR1 and CDR2 (germline): SGHTA, FQGNSA. DNA of the CDR3: TGTGCCAGCAGCTTGACTCGGGACCGGGGGAAGACCCAGTACTTC. Encoded protein: CASSLTRDRGKTQYF.